Below are 13 T cell receptor beta chains sequenced from a single sample in a study of a mutant IDH1 vaccine in newly diagnosed glioma. Time point reported: baseline, week 1 (first vaccination visit). As to treatment: pre-vaccination baseline after standard-of-care therapy. Profiled with immunoSEQ multiplex PCR; TCRdb holds only in-frame clones, not every one. The sample contains about 98,000 clones, around nine tenths of which appear only once. Source: PBMCs, taken from a glioma patient treated with radiotherapy, temozolomide or both. These receptors originate from a woman aged 50 to 60 with glioma.

The chain recombines TRBV10-1 with TRBJ2-3; 15 positions match TRBD2. The CDR3 runs to 19 residues. With V trimmed by 2 bases and J by 4 bases, 10 bases remained unmatched. Germline V CDR1 and CDR2: WNHNN, SYGVQD (reference sequence). CDR3 protein: CASSEGRTSGRALADTQYF. DNA for the CDR3: TGCGCCAGCAGTGAGGGCAGGACTAGCGGGAGGGCCCTGGCAGATACGCAGTATTTT.

V gene TRBV5-5 combines with J gene TRBJ1-3; D gene ambiguous. The germline gives CDR1 SGHKS, CDR2 YYEKEE (reference sequence). The CDR3 runs to 13 residues. V lost 4 bases and J lost 0, with 5 bases in between. In DNA form, the CDR3 reads TGTGCCAGCAGCCTAAACTCTGGAAACACCATATATTTT. The encoded protein is CASSLNSGNTIYF.

This rearrangement joins TRBV19 to TRBJ2-2, with D tentatively TRBD2 (6 bases). The CDR3 has 15 residues. The germline CDR1 and CDR2 sequences are LNHDA and SQIVND (reference sequence). Trimming removed 7 bases at V and 1 base at J, with 13 bases between. The CDR3 DNA is TGTGCCAGTACCCCCAGGCGGGAGAACACCGGGGAGCTGTTTTTT. Amino acid sequence: CASTPRRENTGELFF. Complete variable domain (other parts from reference TRBV19 and TRBJ2-2): DGGITQSPKYLFRKEGQNVTLSCEQNLNHDAMYWYRQDPGQGLRLIYYSQIVNDFQKGDIAEGYSVSREKKESFPLTVTSAQKNPTAFYLCASTPRRENTGELFFGEGSRLTVL.

This chain joins TRBV28 and TRBJ2-7; the D is unclear. Germline CDR1 is MDHEN and CDR2 is SYDVKM. Between the trimmed V and J ends, which lost 5 bases and 7 bases, there was a span of 12 bases. The CDR3 sequence is 12 residues long. The CDR3 spells CASSPRMREQYF. The CDR3 DNA reads as TGTGCCAGCAGTCCCCGGATGAGGGAGCAGTACTTC.

The chain couples TRBV5-1 to TRBJ1-1, with D possibly TRBD1 on 5 matching bases. The germline gives CDR1 SGHRS, CDR2 YFSETQ. V was clipped by 5 bases and J by 4 bases, with 12 bases between them. This CDR3 has 13 residues. CDR3 sequence reads: CASREGQGTEAFF. The CDR3 DNA sequence: TGCGCCAGCAGAGAGGGGCAAGGCACTGAAGCTTTCTTT.

The J gene is TRBJ2-7, the V gene TRBV7-9; 12 positions match TRBD2. The CDR3 spans 16 residues. J lost 4 bases, V lost 3 bases, and 7 bases had no gene match. Germline V lookup: CDR1 SEHNR, CDR2 FQNEAQ (reference sequence). Here the CDR3 reads CASSFPTSGSLYEQYF. CDR3 coding DNA: TGTGCCAGCAGCTTTCCGACTAGCGGGAGTTTGTACGAGCAGTACTTC.

V usage is TRBV29-1 and J usage is TRBJ2-3; D unclear. CDR1 and CDR2 from the germline V gene are SQVTM and ANQGSEA. The CDR3 totals 10 residues. Trimming stripped 4 bases from V and 1 base from J, with 0 bases between. Written as DNA, the CDR3 is TGCAGCGTTGGCACAGATACGCAGTATTTT. Translating gives CSVGTDTQYF.

The rearrangement links TRBV18 to TRBJ1-5; D remains ambiguous. Per germline, CDR1 KGHSH and CDR2 LQKENI. The CDR3 totals 14 residues. V was trimmed by 3 bases and J by 2 bases, leaving 8 bases between them. CDR3 coding DNA: TGTGCCAGCTCACCCGGAGGTGGCAATCAGCCCCAGCATTTT. It codes for CASSPGGGNQPQHF.

This sequence joins TRBV6-1 and TRBJ2-1; D uncertain. The germline V gene encodes CDR1 MNHNS and CDR2 SASEGT. V was trimmed by 2 bases and J by 4 bases, leaving 3 bases between them. The CDR3 is 12 amino acids. CDR3 region: CASSEQYNEQFF. CDR3 nucleotide sequence: TGTGCCAGCAGTGAACAATACAATGAGCAGTTCTTC.

The J gene is TRBJ1-1, the V gene TRBV18, with 7 bases that match TRBD1. CDR1 and CDR2 (germline): KGHSH, LQKENI. J gave up 3 bases and V 6 bases, and 7 bases lay outside the gene matches. This CDR3 region has 14 residues. DNA for the CDR3: TGTGCCAGCTCCCGAGGGGGCGGGGACACTGAAGCTTTCTTT. As protein: CASSRGGGDTEAFF. The whole variable domain, filled in from reference TRBV18 and TRBJ1-1, reads NAGVMQNPRHLVRRRGQEARLRCSPMKGHSHVYWYRQLPEEGLKFMVYLQKENIIDESGMPKERFSAEFPKEGPSILRIQQVVRGDSAAYFCASSRGGGDTEAFFGQGTRLTVV.

V usage is TRBV2 and J usage is TRBJ2-7; 8 bases match TRBD2. The V gene's germline CDR1 is SNHLY and CDR2 FYNNEI. There are 13 residues in the CDR3. V gave up 7 bases and J gave up 3 bases; unmatched junction bases: 5. CDR3 protein: CASKLGGVYEQYF. CDR3 in DNA: TGTGCCAGCAAGCTCGGGGGGGTCTACGAGCAGTACTTC.

This chain uses TRBV2 with TRBJ2-5; D is uncertain. Trimming cost V 1 base and J 4 bases, with 1 base left between them. The CDR3 has 11 amino acids. Germline CDR1 reads SNHLY; CDR2 reads FYNNEI. The CDR3 sequence: CASSEGETQYF. The CDR3 nucleotides are TGTGCCAGCAGTGAAGGAGAGACCCAGTACTTC.

The chain links TRBV2 to TRBJ2-7; D remains unclear. This CDR3 is built from 12 residues. The V and J ends lost 9 bases and 5 bases respectively, with 14 bases between them. CDR1 and CDR2 (germline): SNHLY, FYNNEI. CDR3 in amino acids: CARTGRAHEQYF. CDR3 DNA sequence: TGTGCCAGAACCGGTAGGGCTCACGAGCAGTACTTC.